In this sample, the clone carrying this T cell receptor beta chain turned up a few times. Its antigen is not identified. The data derive from a study of blood T cells in healthy people across ages. Study-level background: The template switching approach captured approximately one barcoded beta molecule for every two T cells. Study-level points and caveats: Unsorted PBMCs prevented conclusive naive versus antigen-experienced comparison. Diversity figures based on one million T cells were deemed too low.

Deletions cut 2 bases from V and 6 bases from J, with 14 bases between. CDR3 length: 15 amino acids. The germline gives CDR1 ENHRY, CDR2 SYGVKD. Each sample used at least 6 million PBMCs. Together with a sample-barcoded 5' primer, a J-beta primer mix was included in a second PCR lasting roughly 6 to 12 cycles. TCRdb processed the 5' RACE reads anew with MiXCR; each CDR3 protein has one entry. Among about a million distinct CDR3 sequences listed, just over 50% were seen once. This chain connects TRBV10-3 to TRBJ2-4, with D possibly called TRBD1 or TRBD2 (5 bases each). The receptor comes from a woman aged 60-70 years in good health. Sequencing used blood. The CDR3 region is CAISEEGSLINIQYF. DNA of the CDR3: TGTGCCATCAGTGAGGAGGGGTCCCTAATAAACATTCAGTACTTC.